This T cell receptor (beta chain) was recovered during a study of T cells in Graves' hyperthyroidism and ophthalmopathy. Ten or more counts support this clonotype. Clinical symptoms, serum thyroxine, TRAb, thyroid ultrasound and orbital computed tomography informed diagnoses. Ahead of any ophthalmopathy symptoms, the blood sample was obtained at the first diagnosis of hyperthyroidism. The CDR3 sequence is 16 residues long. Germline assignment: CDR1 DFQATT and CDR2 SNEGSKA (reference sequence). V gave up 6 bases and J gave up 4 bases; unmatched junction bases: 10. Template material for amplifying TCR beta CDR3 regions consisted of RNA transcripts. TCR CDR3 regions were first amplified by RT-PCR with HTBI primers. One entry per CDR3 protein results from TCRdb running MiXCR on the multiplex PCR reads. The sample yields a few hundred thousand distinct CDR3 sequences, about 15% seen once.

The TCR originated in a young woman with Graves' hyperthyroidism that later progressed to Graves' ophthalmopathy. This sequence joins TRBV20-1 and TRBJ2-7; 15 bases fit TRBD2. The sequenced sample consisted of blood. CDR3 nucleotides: TGCAGTGCGATAGAGGTTGGGACTAGCGGGAGGTACGAGCAGTACTTC. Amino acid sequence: CSAIEVGTSGRYEQYF.